Each of the 32 T cell receptor beta chains below was sequenced from the same sample in a study of monozygotic twins with inflammatory bowel disease. With the 5' RACE reads reprocessed, TCRdb shows one record per CDR3 protein and no DNA. This sample carries fewer than 200,000 distinct CDR3 sequences, with roughly 2.6% going to the ten biggest clones. Sequencing was carried out using blood. These receptors were taken from a human donor with ulcerative colitis or Crohn's disease, or a healthy co-twin of an affected twin (not recorded which).

The chain is built from TRBV1 and TRBJ2-1; TCRdb proposes TRBD2, but this gene call is untestable without DNA. TRBV1 is assigned pseudogene status. The CDR3 covers 17 residues. This CDR3 is CTSSRQGTSGPYNEQFF.

This chain joins TRBV19 and TRBJ2-7; the TCRdb call, TRBD1, lacks DNA for checking. There are 14 residues in the CDR3. Germline V gene lookup returns CDR1 LNHDA and CDR2 SQIVND (reference sequence). This chain's CDR3 is CASSPDGESAEQYF. The full variable domain, in which reference TRBV19 and TRBJ2-7 provide the parts outside the CDR3, is DGGITQSPKYLFRKEGQNVTLSCEQNLNHDAMYWYRQDPGQGLRLIYYSQIVNDFQKGDIAEGYSVSREKKESFPLTVTSAQKNPTAFYLCASSPDGESAEQYFGPGTRLTVT.

The chain employs TRBV28 and TRBJ2-7; the D call of TRBD1 rests on TCRdb alone, since no DNA is present to check it. Germline V lookup: CDR1 MDHEN, CDR2 SYDVKM. The CDR3 has 15 residues. This CDR3 reads CASSYRDRGWIGQYF. Combining the CDR3 with reference TRBV28 and TRBJ2-7 gives the whole variable domain DVKVTQSSRYLVKRTGEKVFLECVQDMDHENMFWYRQDPGLGLRLIYFSYDVKMKEKGDIPEGYSVSREKKERFSLILESASTNQTSMYLCASSYRDRGWIGQYFGPGTRLTVT.

The chain carries TRBV4-3 and TRBJ2-5; TCRdb returns TRBD1, unconfirmable since there is no DNA. The CDR3 contains 16 residues. Germline V gene sequence: CDR1 LGHNA, CDR2 YSLEER. CDR3: CASSQGEGGSVETQYF.

The chain carries TRBV4-1 and TRBJ1-2. Germline CDR1 reads MGHRA; CDR2 reads YSYEKL. This CDR3 spans 14 amino acids. CDR3 residues: CASSHGALNYGYTF.

The genes are TRBV29-1 and TRBJ1-2; TCRdb reports TRBD1, a call that lacks DNA to check it against. Per the germline V gene, CDR1 is SQVTM and CDR2 is ANQGSEA. This CDR3 has 13 amino acids. CDR3 protein: CSDGPGYQRGYTF.

The chain employs TRBV5-1 and TRBJ2-1; the D call of TRBD1 rests on TCRdb alone, since no DNA is present to check it. CDR3 length: 13 residues. Germline CDR1 SGHRS, CDR2 YFSETQ. This CDR3 is CASSPDRFNEQFF.

The V gene is TRBV29-1, the J gene TRBJ2-3. The CDR3 is 12 residues long. Germline V lookup: CDR1 SQVTM, CDR2 ANQGSEA. CDR3 loop: CSVGLALDTQYF.

The chain couples TRBV7-7 to TRBJ2-5. The CDR3 loop spans 14 amino acids. The germline gives CDR1 SSHAT, CDR2 FNYEAQ (reference sequence). CDR3 sequence reads: CASSLSRNQETQYF.

The chain has TRBV4-2 and TRBJ2-5; the TRBD2 assignment by TCRdb is unverifiable without DNA. The CDR3 contains 15 residues. Germline assignment: CDR1 LGHNA and CDR2 YNFKEQ. The CDR3 is CASSQGSSGQETQYF.

The chain carries TRBV18 and TRBJ2-7; as DNA is missing, the TRBD1 call by TCRdb cannot be tested. From germline, CDR1 is KGHSH and CDR2 LQKENI. This CDR3 is built from 15 residues. The CDR3 reads CASSPTQGLSYEQYF.

The rearrangement uses TRBV6-4 and TRBJ2-2; the D call from TCRdb, TRBD2, cannot be confirmed without DNA. The V gene's germline CDR1 is MRHNA and CDR2 SNTAGT. This CDR3 is built from 15 residues. The CDR3 is CASSEIAGLTGELFF.

This chain joins TRBV25-1 and TRBJ2-2; the D gene TCRdb calls, TRBD2, cannot be checked with no DNA. The CDR3 is 17 amino acids. Germline CDR1 and CDR2: MGHDK and SYGVNS. The CDR3 protein is CASSKTSGGENTGELFF.

The chain employs TRBV2 and TRBJ1-5; TCRdb selects TRBD1, and the lack of DNA leaves this call unchecked. The length of the CDR3 is 14 residues. Germline values: CDR1 SNHLY, CDR2 FYNNEI. CDR3 loop: CASSRQGAGQPQHF. Drawing the rest from reference TRBV2 and TRBJ1-5, the complete variable domain is EPEVTQTPSHQVTQMGQEVILRCVPISNHLYFYWYRQILGQKVEFLVSFYNNEISEKSEIFDDQFSVERPDGSNFTLKIRSTKLEDSAMYFCASSRQGAGQPQHFGDGTRLSIL.

CDR3: CATSRDRSGGNQPQHF. This chain connects TRBV15 to TRBJ1-5; checking the TCRdb D call of TRBD1 is not possible without DNA. The CDR3 contains 16 residues. Germline V gene data show CDR1 as LNHNV and CDR2 as YYDKDF (reference sequence).

This sequence joins TRBV20-1 and TRBJ1-4; TCRdb indicates TRBD1, and absent DNA this call remains unverified. The CDR3 loop spans 14 amino acids. In germline, CDR1 is DFQATT, CDR2 SNEGSKA (reference sequence). CDR3 in amino acids: CSAFPRGAPEKLFF.

The genes are TRBV7-3 and TRBJ2-3; TCRdb selects TRBD2, and the lack of DNA leaves this call unchecked. This CDR3 region has 15 residues. From germline, CDR1 is SGHTA and CDR2 FQGTGA. The CDR3 region is CASSLGAGRGDTQYF.

The rearrangement links TRBV2 to TRBJ1-1. The germline V gene encodes CDR1 SNHLY and CDR2 FYNNEI. This CDR3 region has 15 residues. The CDR3 loop is CASSEGRNSVPKAFF.

V is TRBV7-2 and J is TRBJ2-1; TCRdb gives TRBD2 as the D gene, but with no DNA this cannot be confirmed. The germline V gene has CDR1 SGHTA and CDR2 FQGNSA. The CDR3 spans 16 residues. The CDR3 loop reads CASSAGLAVHYNEQFF.

This chain uses TRBV20-1 with TRBJ1-3; TCRdb gives TRBD1 as the D gene, but with no DNA this cannot be confirmed. In germline, CDR1 is DFQATT, CDR2 SNEGSKA (reference sequence). The CDR3 is 17 amino acids. The CDR3 loop is CSATPPTGTSSGNTIYF.

The chain combines TRBV29-1 with TRBJ1-1; TCRdb's assignment of TRBD1 cannot be checked, as there is no DNA. This CDR3 has 13 amino acids. Germline values: CDR1 SQVTM, CDR2 ANQGSEA. This CDR3 reads CSVAGQGNTEAFF.

This chain links TRBV12-3 or TRBV12-4 with TRBJ1-2; the TRBD1 assignment by TCRdb is unverifiable without DNA. The CDR3 runs 13 residues. CDR3 protein: CASRFPGADGYTF.

The chain joins TRBV6-1 to TRBJ2-2; TCRdb's D call of TRBD1 is untestable without DNA. This CDR3 spans 15 amino acids. The germline CDR1 and CDR2 sequences are MNHNS and SASEGT. The CDR3 loop reads CASSEGTGNTGELFF.

The genes are TRBV7-9 and TRBJ1-1. The germline V gene encodes CDR1 SEHNR and CDR2 FQNEAQ (reference sequence). The CDR3 is 15 residues long. The CDR3 sequence: CASSPHSFGDTEAFF.

CDR3 amino acids: CASSHGQGNYGYTF. The chain joins TRBV11-2 to TRBJ1-2; absent DNA, TCRdb's TRBD1 call cannot be checked. CDR1 is SGHAT and CDR2 is FQNNGV in the germline V gene. The CDR3 totals 14 residues.

This chain links TRBV19 with TRBJ2-6; TCRdb lists TRBD1, though no DNA is available to test this call. The CDR3 contains 17 residues. From germline, CDR1 is LNHDA and CDR2 SQIVND (reference sequence). CDR3 sequence reads: CASKGPGPHSGANVLTF.

CDR3 loop: CASSELNTEAFF. The chain combines TRBV2 with TRBJ1-1. This CDR3 spans 12 amino acids. Germline V gene lookup returns CDR1 SNHLY and CDR2 FYNNEI.

The chain combines TRBV6-2 or TRBV6-3 with TRBJ2-7; the TRBD2 assignment by TCRdb is unverifiable without DNA. The CDR3 is 17 amino acids. Germline V gives CDR1 MNHEY, CDR2 SVGEGT. CDR3 region: CASSYSRRDYLLNEQYF.

The chain joins TRBV7-9 to TRBJ2-5; as DNA is missing, the TRBD1 call by TCRdb cannot be tested. Looked up from germline, CDR1 is SEHNR and CDR2 is FQNEAQ (reference sequence). The length of the CDR3 is 15 residues. CDR3 region: CASSRKRLGRETQYF.

The chain has TRBV7-2 and TRBJ2-7; TCRdb outputs TRBD1, but without DNA this stays unchecked. This CDR3 has 14 amino acids. Germline V gives CDR1 SGHTA, CDR2 FQGNSA. The CDR3 region is CASRPPGSQAEQYF.

This chain joins TRBV3-1 and TRBJ2-7. Germline CDR1 is LGHDT and CDR2 is YNNKEL (reference sequence). This CDR3 is built from 16 residues. CDR3 sequence reads: CASSQDLSQPAYEQYF.

The chain couples TRBV3-1 to TRBJ2-6. This CDR3 has 17 amino acids. Germline V CDR1 and CDR2: LGHDT, YNNKEL (reference sequence). The CDR3 is CASSQDKSISGANVLTF. The complete variable domain, with remaining parts taken from reference TRBV3-1 and TRBJ2-6, reads DTAVSQTPKYLVTQMGNDKSIKCEQNLGHDTMYWYKQDSKKFLKIMFSYNNKELIINETVPNRFSPKSPDKAHLNLHINSLELGDSAVYFCASSQDKSISGANVLTFGAGSRLTVL.